This T cell receptor beta chain appears in the sequencing data of a study of shared clonotypes between healthy human individuals. Study in general: CD4 naive cells filled three plates per donor, CD4 memory three, CD8 naive two and CD8 memory one. Study-wide points: An expected dependence of interdonor clonotype sharing on sequencing depth was noted.

The input for sorted-subset replicate PCRs was 150 to 200 ng DNA, 25,000 to 30,000 T cell genomes. Generated by immunoSEQ multiplex PCR, the TCRdb table keeps only in-frame clones and is missing some. The repertoire holds fewer than 2.5 million clones, 93% seen once, with 0.36% in the top ten. Points on this clone: Its antigen is unknown.

Partitioning of CD4+ cells yielded a CD45RA+ naive subset and a CD45RA-negative memory subset. The sequenced sample consisted of naive CD4+ T cells from PBMCs. The subset here: CD45RA+ positively selected. The clonotype comes from a man between 18 and 35 years old in good health. Some clones in this sample may be carry-over from other donors' samples.

CDR3: CASSQLGPYVGGYTF. The CDR3 region has the DNA TGCGCCAGCAGCCAACTCGGGCCTTACGTCGGTGGCTACACCTTC. V usage is TRBV4-1 and J usage is TRBJ1-2; D uncertain. CDR3 size: 15 residues. V shed 2 bases and J shed 7 bases, with 17 bases lying between them. Germline V lookup: CDR1 MGHRA, CDR2 YSYEKL.